Below are 26 T cell receptor beta chains sequenced from a single sample in a study of PD-1 blockade in classical Hodgkin lymphoma. No patient escaped relapse after autologous stem cell transplantation, and brentuximab vedotin exposure varied. CD4+ T cells were purified from thawed PBMCs by negative selection. The method was immunoSEQ multiplex PCR; TCRdb's version includes in-frame clones alone and lacks a portion of them. The sample consists of tens of thousands of clones, 85% of them appearing once. The sequences come from CD4+ T cells from blood, collected at baseline. These receptors originate from a human donor with classical Hodgkin lymphoma.

V usage is TRBV4-1 and J usage is TRBJ2-6; tentative D call: TRBD2 (6 bases). The CDR3 loop spans 16 amino acids. CDR1 and CDR2 (germline): MGHRA, YSYEKL. V lost 4 bases, J lost 3 bases, and 13 bases lay in between. The CDR3 spells CASSLGLGGGANVLTF. The CDR3 nucleotides are TGCGCCAGCAGCCTCGGATTGGGGGGTGGGGCCAACGTCCTGACTTTC.

V gene TRBV28 combines with J gene TRBJ2-6; D is tentatively TRBD1 or TRBD2 (6 bases each). The V gene's germline CDR1 is MDHEN and CDR2 SYDVKM. The V end was cut by 6 bases, the J end by 0 bases, with 21 bases between. The length of the CDR3 is 19 residues. CDR3 bases: TGTGCCAGCAGCGCCTTCCCTGGAGGGGGGAGCTCTGGGGCCAACGTCCTGACTTTC. This gives the protein CASSAFPGGGSSGANVLTF.

The chain links TRBV27 to TRBJ2-7; TRBD2 aligns across 13 bases. V was clipped by 6 bases and J by 4 bases; unmatched bases: 6. The CDR3 totals 15 residues. CDR1 is MNHEY and CDR2 is SMNVEV in the germline V gene (reference sequence). The CDR3 reads CASRPGLAGLYEQYF. The CDR3 bases are TGTGCCAGCAGACCGGGACTAGCGGGGCTGTACGAGCAGTACTTC.

V is TRBV5-1 and J is TRBJ2-2; 8 positions match TRBD1. Looked up from germline, CDR1 is SGHRS and CDR2 is YFSETQ. The junction had 3 bases not matched to a gene; V was cut back by 7 bases and J by 1 base. CDR3 length: 14 amino acids. CDR3 amino acids: CASGGQVNTGELFF. DNA for the CDR3: TGCGCCAGCGGGGGACAGGTGAACACCGGGGAGCTGTTTTTT. Full variable domain (remainder filled in from reference TRBV5-1 and TRBJ2-2): KAGVTQTPRYLIKTRGQQVTLSCSPISGHRSVSWYQQTPGQGLQFLFEYFSETQRNKGNFPGRFSGRQFSNSRSEMNVSTLELGDSALYLCASGGQVNTGELFFGEGSRLTVL.

V and J are TRBV5-1 and TRBJ2-5, with D possibly matching TRBD2 (6 bases). CDR1 and CDR2 (germline): SGHRS, YFSETQ. The CDR3 is 15 amino acids. The germline V and J ends were trimmed by 4 bases and 2 bases, with 15 bases remaining between them. The CDR3 protein is CASSPSTGDQETQYF. CDR3 in DNA: TGCGCCAGCAGCCCGTCGACGGGGGATCAAGAGACCCAGTACTTC.

This chain connects TRBV20-1 to TRBJ1-2; D is unclear. This CDR3 spans 11 amino acids. V was shortened by 0 bases and J by 5 bases, with 4 bases between the two germline ends. Per germline, CDR1 DFQATT and CDR2 SNEGSKA (reference sequence). CDR3 nucleotides: TGCAGTGCTAGAGAGGGTTATGGCTACACCTTC. This translates into CSAREGYGYTF.

The chain joins TRBV29-1 to TRBJ2-3, with no clear D. Germline-derived CDR1 and CDR2 are SQVTM and ANQGSEA. V dropped 4 bases and J dropped 6 bases, with 23 bases sitting between them. The CDR3 spans 16 residues. This chain's CDR3 is CSVAPLAASGSDTQYF. In DNA, the CDR3 is TGCAGCGTTGCCCCCTTGGCGGCCTCTGGTAGTGATACGCAGTATTTT.

The chain links TRBV29-1 to TRBJ1-3, with D perhaps TRBD1 (5 bases). The CDR3 sequence is 15 residues long. The germline V and J ends were trimmed by 6 bases and 0 bases, with 15 bases remaining between them. Germline V gene sequence: CDR1 SQVTM, CDR2 ANQGSEA. In DNA, the CDR3 is TGCAGCGTCAAAAGGGGAGACCTCTCTGGAAACACCATATATTTT. Translating gives CSVKRGDLSGNTIYF.

The chain links TRBV2 to TRBJ2-5; the D is unclear. CDR3 length: 16 amino acids. Germline V gene data show CDR1 as SNHLY and CDR2 as FYNNEI. The V end lost 3 bases, the J end lost 0 bases, and 14 bases lay between the germline ends. CDR3 coding DNA: TGTGCCAGCAGTGATATAAACTTTCAGTACCAAGAGACCCAGTACTTC. It translates to CASSDINFQYQETQYF. Full variable domain (outside the CDR3, taken from reference TRBV2 and TRBJ2-5): EPEVTQTPSHQVTQMGQEVILRCVPISNHLYFYWYRQILGQKVEFLVSFYNNEISEKSEIFDDQFSVERPDGSNFTLKIRSTKLEDSAMYFCASSDINFQYQETQYFGPGTRLLVL.

The chain is built from TRBV10-2 and TRBJ1-1; a possible D gene is TRBD1 (5 bases). Trimming took off 9 bases at V and 3 bases at J, with 8 bases between the two ends. The CDR3 covers 11 residues. CDR1 is WSHSY, CDR2 SAAADI, per germline. The CDR3 region has the DNA TGCGCCAGTAGGGACTACACTGAAGCTTTCTTT. Translated: CASRDYTEAFF.

The chain uses TRBV15 and TRBJ2-3; TRBD2 matches 7 bases. The germline CDR1 and CDR2 sequences are LNHNV and YYDKDF (reference sequence). This CDR3 comprises 16 residues. The ends lost 4 bases at V and 1 base at J; junction bases unmatched: 8. CDR3: CATSNYAGVGTDTQYF. DNA for the CDR3: TGTGCCACCAGCAACTACGCGGGAGTGGGCACAGATACGCAGTATTTT.

The chain combines TRBV4-3 with TRBJ2-3; 8 nucleotides align to TRBD2. The CDR3 is made up of 17 amino acids. Germline CDR1 LGHNA, CDR2 YSLEER. V shed 3 bases, J shed 4 bases, and the junction held 12 bases outside the gene matches. CDR3 sequence: CASSQEGTRFRADTQYF. The CDR3 DNA reads as TGCGCCAGCAGCCAGGAAGGGACTAGGTTTCGCGCAGATACGCAGTATTTT.

This chain links TRBV28 with TRBJ2-3; D remains ambiguous. This CDR3 spans 15 amino acids. V was clipped by 2 bases and J by 4 bases, with 13 bases between them. Germline values: CDR1 MDHEN, CDR2 SYDVKM. CDR3 protein: CASSLRVSGPDTQYF. As DNA, the CDR3 is TGTGCCAGCAGTTTACGGGTTTCTGGACCAGATACGCAGTATTTT.

The rearrangement links TRBV27 to TRBJ2-7; 9 bases are shared with TRBD1. This CDR3 has 14 amino acids. Germline-derived CDR1 and CDR2 are MNHEY and SMNVEV (reference sequence). With 5 bases clipped from V and 9 bases from J, the junction kept 11 bases outside the gene matches. In DNA form, the CDR3 reads TGTGCCAGCAGTCGCAGGGACAGGGTGGAGGGGCAGTACTTC. This gives the protein CASSRRDRVEGQYF.

The chain uses TRBV12-5 and TRBJ2-3; D unresolved. Germline values: CDR1 LGHNT, CDR2 FRNRAP. This CDR3 is built from 14 residues. V dropped 2 bases and J dropped 3 bases, with 9 bases sitting between them. The CDR3, as DNA: TGTGCTAGTGGTTTGAACACCAAAACAGATACGCAGTATTTT. It encodes CASGLNTKTDTQYF.

The V gene is TRBV5-4, the J gene TRBJ2-1; a weak D match, TRBD2 (6 bases). Germline V CDR1 and CDR2: SGHNT, YYREEE (reference sequence). The ends were cut back, 0 bases at V and 3 bases at J, with 13 bases in the middle. This CDR3 has 16 amino acids. The CDR3 sequence: CASSLGTGVGYNEQFF. Written as DNA, the CDR3 is TGTGCCAGCAGCTTGGGAACGGGAGTGGGCTACAATGAGCAGTTCTTC.

The chain joins TRBV4-3 to TRBJ2-7, with TRBD2 matching 8 bases. CDR1 and CDR2 (germline): LGHNA, YSLEER. CDR3 length equals 16 residues. V was pared by 0 bases and J by 3 bases, with 7 bases of the junction left unmatched. The CDR3, as DNA: TGCGCCAGCAGCCAAGATCTGGGAGCGGGGGACTACGAGCAGTACTTC. Amino acids: CASSQDLGAGDYEQYF.

This clone was detected only a few times. The chain links TRBV30 to TRBJ1-2; TRBD1 agrees at 9 bases. This CDR3 contains 15 residues. CDR1 and CDR2 (germline): GTSNPN, SVGIG (reference sequence). V lost 2 bases to trimming and J lost 5 bases; unmatched junction nucleotides: 9. The CDR3, as DNA: TGTGCCTGGAGTCCACCGGACAGGGGTTTATATGGCTACACCTTC. The encoded protein is CAWSPPDRGLYGYTF.

The chain recombines TRBV19 with TRBJ2-7, with unresolved D. V dropped 4 bases and J dropped 0 bases, with 10 bases sitting between them. Per germline, CDR1 LNHDA and CDR2 SQIVND (reference sequence). The CDR3 totals 14 residues. This chain's CDR3 is CASSTTSSSYEQYF. The CDR3 DNA reads TGTGCCAGTAGTACGACATCCAGCTCCTACGAGCAGTACTTC. Full variable domain (missing parts from reference TRBV19 and TRBJ2-7): DGGITQSPKYLFRKEGQNVTLSCEQNLNHDAMYWYRQDPGQGLRLIYYSQIVNDFQKGDIAEGYSVSREKKESFPLTVTSAQKNPTAFYLCASSTTSSSYEQYFGPGTRLTVT.

The chain carries TRBV28 and TRBJ1-2, with D possibly TRBD1 on 6 matching bases. The CDR3 has 16 amino acids. The germline V and J ends were trimmed by 6 bases and 11 bases, with 28 bases remaining between them. Germline assignment: CDR1 MDHEN and CDR2 SYDVKM. The CDR3 is CASSVLGPHRERWYTF. The CDR3 region has the DNA TGTGCCAGCAGCGTACTAGGACCCCACAGGGAGAGGTGGTACACCTTC.

The gene calls are TRBV11-3 and TRBJ1-3; 10 bases are a match to TRBD1. CDR1 is SGHNT, CDR2 YENEEA, per germline. The CDR3 extends over 14 amino acids. Losses at the gene ends were 5 bases for V and 7 bases for J; bases not matched to a gene: 5. CDR3 loop: CASSNRTGGNTIYF. CDR3 bases: TGTGCCAGCAGCAACCGGACAGGGGGGAACACCATATATTTT.

The gene calls are TRBV30 and TRBJ1-3, with D perhaps matching TRBD1 (5 bases). The length of the CDR3 is 16 residues. Trimming pared 3 bases from V and 0 bases from J, leaving 15 bases between. Germline V gives CDR1 GTSNPN, CDR2 SVGIG (reference sequence). The CDR3 DNA reads TGTGCCTGGAGCCGTCTCCCGAGGGGCTCTGGAAACACCATATATTTT. Residues: CAWSRLPRGSGNTIYF.

This clone was observed a single time. The chain combines TRBV18 with TRBJ2-5; D remains ambiguous. The DNA end favors TRBJ2-7, so the J call may be wrong. CDR3 length equals 13 residues. Germline CDR1 and CDR2: KGHSH and LQKENI. Written as DNA, the CDR3 is TGTGCCAGCTCACCACGGCAACCCTACGAGCAGTACTTC. As protein: CASSPRQPYEQYF.

The rearrangement uses TRBV13 and TRBJ2-1; 12 nucleotides match TRBD2. Germline-derived CDR1 and CDR2 are PRHDT and FYEKMQ (reference sequence). V dropped 5 bases and J dropped 5; count of bases not matched to a gene: 10. This CDR3 region has 17 residues. This CDR3 is CASSPQLTSGSHNEQFF. CDR3 DNA sequence: TGTGCCAGCAGCCCCCAATTGACTAGCGGGAGCCACAATGAGCAGTTCTTC.

This chain joins TRBV4-3 and TRBJ2-1; D unclear. The CDR3 consists of 12 residues. Germline V gene sequence: CDR1 LGHNA, CDR2 YSLEER. The germline V and J ends were trimmed by 1 base and 12 bases, with 10 bases remaining between them. The CDR3 reads CASSQVSLRQFF. CDR3 in DNA: TGCGCCAGCAGCCAAGTTAGTTTAAGGCAGTTCTTC.

This sequence joins TRBV10-2 and TRBJ1-5, with D possibly matching TRBD1 (6 bases). This CDR3 contains 13 residues. V lost 8 bases to trimming and J lost 5 bases, with 13 bases between them. Germline V gene lookup returns CDR1 WSHSY and CDR2 SAAADI. The CDR3 spells CASGGGVHQPQHF. The CDR3 DNA sequence: TGCGCCAGCGGAGGGGGGGTTCATCAGCCCCAGCATTTT.